The 10 T cell receptor beta chains presented below share a single source sample, sequenced in a study of radiotherapy plus CTLA-4 blockade in lung cancer. Assay: immunoSEQ multiplex PCR; the TCRdb copy retains only in-frame clones and omits some. This table holds 78,000 or so clones, around nine tenths found once. This specimen consisted of peripheral blood, obtained from a patient treated with radiotherapy plus ipilimumab. All receptors come from a human donor with non-small cell lung cancer who had stable disease on radiotherapy plus ipilimumab.

The J gene is TRBJ2-7, the V gene TRBV30; no reliable D call. Germline loops: CDR1 GTSNPN, CDR2 SVGIG (reference sequence). The CDR3 length is 12 residues. The germline V and J ends were trimmed by 0 bases and 7 bases, with 10 bases remaining between them. The CDR3 DNA is TGTGCCTGGAGTGTACTCCCCAGGGAGCAGTACTTC. Translated, it gives CAWSVLPREQYF. The full variable domain, its missing parts supplied by reference TRBV30 and TRBJ2-7, is SQTIHQWPATLVQPVGSPLSLECTVEGTSNPNLYWYRQAAGRGLQLLFYSVGIGQISSEVPQNLSASRPQDRQFILSSKKLLLSDSGFYLCAWSVLPREQYFGPGTRLTVT.

V is TRBV5-1 and J is TRBJ2-7; 15 positions match TRBD2. V lost 2 bases, J lost 0 bases, and 6 bases stayed unmatched. This CDR3 comprises 18 residues. The germline V gene has CDR1 SGHRS and CDR2 YFSETQ. The CDR3 here is CASSFRGLAGGLSYEQYF. As DNA, the CDR3 is TGCGCCAGCAGCTTTCGGGGACTAGCGGGGGGTCTCTCCTACGAGCAGTACTTC. Filled out from reference TRBV5-1 and TRBJ2-7, the complete variable domain reads KAGVTQTPRYLIKTRGQQVTLSCSPISGHRSVSWYQQTPGQGLQFLFEYFSETQRNKGNFPGRFSGRQFSNSRSEMNVSTLELGDSALYLCASSFRGLAGGLSYEQYFGPGTRLTVT.

This chain connects TRBV7-3 to TRBJ2-7; TRBD1 aligns across 8 bases. The V and J ends lost 1 base and 0 bases, in that order; junction bases with no gene match: 5. Germline CDR1 reads SGHTA; CDR2 reads FQGTGA. The CDR3 is 16 amino acids. The CDR3 DNA sequence: TGTGCCAGCAGCTTAAGGGGCGGACAGGGCTCCTACGAGCAGTACTTC. It is translated as CASSLRGGQGSYEQYF.

With respect to this clone: Other DNA sequences within the sample encode an identical CDR3. This chain links TRBV9 with TRBJ2-2; D is perhaps TRBD1 (6 bases). Trimming stripped 0 bases from V and 1 base from J, with 7 bases between. Germline CDR1 reads SGDLS; CDR2 reads YYNGEE. This CDR3 has 15 residues. This CDR3 is CASSVATGNTGELFF. CDR3 sequence (DNA): TGTGCCAGCAGCGTAGCGACAGGGAACACCGGGGAGCTGTTTTTT.

The chain uses TRBV27 and TRBJ1-1; 8 positions agree with TRBD1. This CDR3 has 14 residues. V shed 6 bases and J 0 bases; nucleotides not matched to a gene: 3. CDR1 is MNHEY and CDR2 is SMNVEV in the germline V gene (reference sequence). CDR3 DNA sequence: TGTGCCAGCAGCAGGGACAGGTTGAACACTGAAGCTTTCTTT. It yields the protein CASSRDRLNTEAFF.

The rearrangement uses TRBV5-1 and TRBJ1-5; maybe TRBD1 (5 bases). CDR3 length: 15 residues. Germline V gene lookup returns CDR1 SGHRS and CDR2 YFSETQ. V dropped 0 bases and J dropped 3 bases, with 10 bases sitting between them. DNA of the CDR3: TGCGCCAGCAGCTTGGGAGGCAGGGTCAATCAGCCCCAGCATTTT. Amino acid sequence: CASSLGGRVNQPQHF.

The V and J genes are TRBV6-6 and TRBJ1-5, with D maybe TRBD1 (5 bases). V was trimmed by 2 bases and J by 6 bases, leaving 8 bases between them. The CDR3 runs to 13 residues. Germline CDR1 reads MNHNY; CDR2 reads SVGAGI (reference sequence). The CDR3 DNA reads TGTGCCAGCAGTTACGTTGGGGGTCAGCCCCAGCATTTT. It encodes CASSYVGGQPQHF.

CDR3 region: CAWSGQFNSPLHF. The CDR3 DNA reads TGTGCCTGGAGCGGACAGTTTAATTCACCCCTCCACTTT. The gene calls are TRBV30 and TRBJ1-6, with D possibly TRBD1 on 6 matching bases. Trimming stripped 3 bases from V and 6 bases from J, with 9 bases between. This CDR3 is 13 amino acids long. Germline CDR1 and CDR2: GTSNPN and SVGIG (reference sequence). The full variable domain, with the rest looked up from reference TRBV30 and TRBJ1-6, is SQTIHQWPATLVQPVGSPLSLECTVEGTSNPNLYWYRQAAGRGLQLLFYSVGIGQISSEVPQNLSASRPQDRQFILSSKKLLLSDSGFYLCAWSGQFNSPLHFGNGTRLTVT.

The chain combines TRBV6-1 with TRBJ2-7; the D is unclear. V lost 2 bases and J 6 bases, leaving 11 bases between the germline ends. Germline V gene sequence: CDR1 MNHNS, CDR2 SASEGT. The CDR3 has 13 amino acids. CDR3 in amino acids: CASSERQGLEQYF. In nucleotides, the CDR3 is TGTGCCAGCAGTGAAAGGCAAGGGCTCGAGCAGTACTTC.

This clone was picked up one time. The identical CDR3 is also encoded by other nucleotide sequences in the sample. This sequence joins TRBV2 and TRBJ1-5, with no clear D. The CDR3 is 13 amino acids. Trimming cost V 6 bases and J 0 bases, with 6 bases left between them. The germline V gene has CDR1 SNHLY and CDR2 FYNNEI. The CDR3 DNA reads as TGTGCCAGCAGGGACTATAGCAATCAGCCCCAGCATTTT. Amino acids: CASRDYSNQPQHF.